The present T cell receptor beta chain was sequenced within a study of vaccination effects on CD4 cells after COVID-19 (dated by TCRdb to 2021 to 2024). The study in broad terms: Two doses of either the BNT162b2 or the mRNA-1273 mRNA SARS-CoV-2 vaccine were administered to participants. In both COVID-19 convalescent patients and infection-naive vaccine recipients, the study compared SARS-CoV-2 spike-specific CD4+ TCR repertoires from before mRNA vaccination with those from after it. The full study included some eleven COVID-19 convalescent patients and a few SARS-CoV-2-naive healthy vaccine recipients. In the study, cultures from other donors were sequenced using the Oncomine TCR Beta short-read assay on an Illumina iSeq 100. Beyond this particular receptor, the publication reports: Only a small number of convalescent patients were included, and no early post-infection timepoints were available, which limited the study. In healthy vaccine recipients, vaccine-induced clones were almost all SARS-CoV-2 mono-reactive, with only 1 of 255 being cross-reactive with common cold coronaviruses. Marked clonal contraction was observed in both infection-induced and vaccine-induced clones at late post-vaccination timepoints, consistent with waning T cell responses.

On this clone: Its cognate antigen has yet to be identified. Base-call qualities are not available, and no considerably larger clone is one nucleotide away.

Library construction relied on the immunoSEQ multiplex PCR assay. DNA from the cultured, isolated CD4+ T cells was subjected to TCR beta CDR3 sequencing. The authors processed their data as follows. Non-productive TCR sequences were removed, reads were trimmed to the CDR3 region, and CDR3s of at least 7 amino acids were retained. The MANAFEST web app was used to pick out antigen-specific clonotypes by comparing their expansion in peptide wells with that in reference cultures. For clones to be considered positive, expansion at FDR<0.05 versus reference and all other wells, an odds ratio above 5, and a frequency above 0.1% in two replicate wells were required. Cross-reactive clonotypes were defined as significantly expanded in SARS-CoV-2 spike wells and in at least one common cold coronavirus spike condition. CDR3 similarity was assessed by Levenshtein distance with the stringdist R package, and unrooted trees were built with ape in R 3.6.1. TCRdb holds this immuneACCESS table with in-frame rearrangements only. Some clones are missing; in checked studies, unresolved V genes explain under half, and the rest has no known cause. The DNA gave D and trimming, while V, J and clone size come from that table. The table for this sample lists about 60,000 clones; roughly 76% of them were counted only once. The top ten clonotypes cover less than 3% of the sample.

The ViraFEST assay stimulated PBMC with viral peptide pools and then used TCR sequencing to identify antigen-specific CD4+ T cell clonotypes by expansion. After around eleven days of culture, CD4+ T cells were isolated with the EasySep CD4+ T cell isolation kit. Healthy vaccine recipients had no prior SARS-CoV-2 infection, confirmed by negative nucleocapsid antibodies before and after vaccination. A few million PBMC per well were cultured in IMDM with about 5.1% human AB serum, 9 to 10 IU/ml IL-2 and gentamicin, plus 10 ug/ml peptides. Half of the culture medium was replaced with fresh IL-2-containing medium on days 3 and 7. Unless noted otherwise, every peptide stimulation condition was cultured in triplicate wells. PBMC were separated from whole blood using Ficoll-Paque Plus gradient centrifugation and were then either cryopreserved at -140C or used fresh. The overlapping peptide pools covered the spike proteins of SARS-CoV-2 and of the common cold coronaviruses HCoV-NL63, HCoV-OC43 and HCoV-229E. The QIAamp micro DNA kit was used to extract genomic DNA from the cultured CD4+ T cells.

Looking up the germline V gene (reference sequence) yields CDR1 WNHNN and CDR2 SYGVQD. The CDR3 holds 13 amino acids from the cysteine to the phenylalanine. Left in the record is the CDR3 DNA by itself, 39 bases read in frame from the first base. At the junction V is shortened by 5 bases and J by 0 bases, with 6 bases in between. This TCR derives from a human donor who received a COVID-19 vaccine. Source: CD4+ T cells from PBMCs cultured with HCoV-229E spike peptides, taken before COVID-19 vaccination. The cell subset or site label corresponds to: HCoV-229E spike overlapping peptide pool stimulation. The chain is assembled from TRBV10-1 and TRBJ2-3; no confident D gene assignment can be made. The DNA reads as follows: TGCGCCAGCAGTATCGACAGCACAGATACGCAGTATTTT. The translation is CASSIDSTDTQYF.